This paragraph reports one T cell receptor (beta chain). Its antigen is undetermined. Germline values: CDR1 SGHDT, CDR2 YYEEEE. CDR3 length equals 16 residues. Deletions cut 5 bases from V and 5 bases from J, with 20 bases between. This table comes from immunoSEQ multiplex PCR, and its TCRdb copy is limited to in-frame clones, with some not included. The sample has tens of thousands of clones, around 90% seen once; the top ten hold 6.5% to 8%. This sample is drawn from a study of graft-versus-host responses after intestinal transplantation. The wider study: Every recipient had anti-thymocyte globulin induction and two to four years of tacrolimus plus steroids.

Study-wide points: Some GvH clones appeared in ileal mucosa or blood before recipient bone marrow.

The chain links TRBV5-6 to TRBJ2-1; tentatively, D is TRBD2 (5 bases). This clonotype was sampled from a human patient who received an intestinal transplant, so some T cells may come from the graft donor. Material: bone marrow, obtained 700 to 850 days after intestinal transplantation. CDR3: CASSPARAVLHNEQFF. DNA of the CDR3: TGTGCCAGCAGTCCCGCGCGGGCAGTACTACACAATGAGCAGTTCTTC.